This T cell receptor beta chain was recovered during a study of blood T cell repertoires in COVID-19. Germline-derived CDR1 and CDR2 are SGHRS and YFSETQ. Trimming took off 0 bases at V and 10 bases at J, with 8 bases between the two ends. The CDR3 has 13 amino acids. The study drew participants aged roughly 18 to 95 years from 20 to 30 US areas. Participant-reported clinical history was the basis for cohort assignment. Method: immunoSEQ multiplex PCR; TCRdb's copy keeps in-frame clones and lacks some. Of roughly 260,000 clones in the sample, roughly 86% were seen once. The chain recombines TRBV5-1 with TRBJ1-6; D remains unclear. Sample: PBMCs or T cells enriched from blood (not recorded which). The receptor's source is a woman in her twenties or thirties with acute COVID-19. CDR3 sequence reads: CASSLDIGSPLHF. In DNA form, the CDR3 reads TGCGCCAGCAGCTTGGACATTGGCTCACCCCTCCACTTT.